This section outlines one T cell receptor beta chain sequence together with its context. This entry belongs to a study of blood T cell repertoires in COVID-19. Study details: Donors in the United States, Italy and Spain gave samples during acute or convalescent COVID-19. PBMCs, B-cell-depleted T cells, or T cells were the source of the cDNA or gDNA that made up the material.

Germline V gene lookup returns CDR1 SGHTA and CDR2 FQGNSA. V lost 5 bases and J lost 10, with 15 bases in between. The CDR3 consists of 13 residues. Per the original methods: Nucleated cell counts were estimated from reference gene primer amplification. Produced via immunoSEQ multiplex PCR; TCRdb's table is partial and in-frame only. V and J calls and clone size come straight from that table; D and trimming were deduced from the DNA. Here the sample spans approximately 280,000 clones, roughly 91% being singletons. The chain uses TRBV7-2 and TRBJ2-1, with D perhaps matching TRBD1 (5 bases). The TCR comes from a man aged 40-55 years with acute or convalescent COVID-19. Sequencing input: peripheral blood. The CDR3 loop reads CASSPVGRREQFF. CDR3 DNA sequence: TGTGCCAGCAGCCCCGTGGGGCGGCGGGAGCAGTTCTTC. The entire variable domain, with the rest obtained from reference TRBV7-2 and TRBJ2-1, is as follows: GAGVSQSPSNKVTEKGKDVELRCDPISGHTALYWYRQSLGQGLEFLIYFQGNSAPDKSGLPSDRFSAERTGGSVSTLTIQRTQQEDSAVYLCASSPVGRREQFFGPGTRLTVL.